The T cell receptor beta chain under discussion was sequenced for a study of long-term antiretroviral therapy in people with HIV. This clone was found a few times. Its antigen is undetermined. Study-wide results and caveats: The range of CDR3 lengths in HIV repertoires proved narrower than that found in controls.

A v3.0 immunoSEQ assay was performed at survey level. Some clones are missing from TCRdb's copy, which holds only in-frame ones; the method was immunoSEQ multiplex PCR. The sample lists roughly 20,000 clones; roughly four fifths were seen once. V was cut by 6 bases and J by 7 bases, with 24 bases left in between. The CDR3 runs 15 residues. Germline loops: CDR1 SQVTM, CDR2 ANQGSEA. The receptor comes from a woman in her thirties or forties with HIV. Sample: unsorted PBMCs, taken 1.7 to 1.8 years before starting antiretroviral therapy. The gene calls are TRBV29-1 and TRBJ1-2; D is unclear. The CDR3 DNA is TGCAGCGTGGATGCCGGGAACGGCTTAGGACGTGGCTACACCTTC. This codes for CSVDAGNGLGRGYTF.